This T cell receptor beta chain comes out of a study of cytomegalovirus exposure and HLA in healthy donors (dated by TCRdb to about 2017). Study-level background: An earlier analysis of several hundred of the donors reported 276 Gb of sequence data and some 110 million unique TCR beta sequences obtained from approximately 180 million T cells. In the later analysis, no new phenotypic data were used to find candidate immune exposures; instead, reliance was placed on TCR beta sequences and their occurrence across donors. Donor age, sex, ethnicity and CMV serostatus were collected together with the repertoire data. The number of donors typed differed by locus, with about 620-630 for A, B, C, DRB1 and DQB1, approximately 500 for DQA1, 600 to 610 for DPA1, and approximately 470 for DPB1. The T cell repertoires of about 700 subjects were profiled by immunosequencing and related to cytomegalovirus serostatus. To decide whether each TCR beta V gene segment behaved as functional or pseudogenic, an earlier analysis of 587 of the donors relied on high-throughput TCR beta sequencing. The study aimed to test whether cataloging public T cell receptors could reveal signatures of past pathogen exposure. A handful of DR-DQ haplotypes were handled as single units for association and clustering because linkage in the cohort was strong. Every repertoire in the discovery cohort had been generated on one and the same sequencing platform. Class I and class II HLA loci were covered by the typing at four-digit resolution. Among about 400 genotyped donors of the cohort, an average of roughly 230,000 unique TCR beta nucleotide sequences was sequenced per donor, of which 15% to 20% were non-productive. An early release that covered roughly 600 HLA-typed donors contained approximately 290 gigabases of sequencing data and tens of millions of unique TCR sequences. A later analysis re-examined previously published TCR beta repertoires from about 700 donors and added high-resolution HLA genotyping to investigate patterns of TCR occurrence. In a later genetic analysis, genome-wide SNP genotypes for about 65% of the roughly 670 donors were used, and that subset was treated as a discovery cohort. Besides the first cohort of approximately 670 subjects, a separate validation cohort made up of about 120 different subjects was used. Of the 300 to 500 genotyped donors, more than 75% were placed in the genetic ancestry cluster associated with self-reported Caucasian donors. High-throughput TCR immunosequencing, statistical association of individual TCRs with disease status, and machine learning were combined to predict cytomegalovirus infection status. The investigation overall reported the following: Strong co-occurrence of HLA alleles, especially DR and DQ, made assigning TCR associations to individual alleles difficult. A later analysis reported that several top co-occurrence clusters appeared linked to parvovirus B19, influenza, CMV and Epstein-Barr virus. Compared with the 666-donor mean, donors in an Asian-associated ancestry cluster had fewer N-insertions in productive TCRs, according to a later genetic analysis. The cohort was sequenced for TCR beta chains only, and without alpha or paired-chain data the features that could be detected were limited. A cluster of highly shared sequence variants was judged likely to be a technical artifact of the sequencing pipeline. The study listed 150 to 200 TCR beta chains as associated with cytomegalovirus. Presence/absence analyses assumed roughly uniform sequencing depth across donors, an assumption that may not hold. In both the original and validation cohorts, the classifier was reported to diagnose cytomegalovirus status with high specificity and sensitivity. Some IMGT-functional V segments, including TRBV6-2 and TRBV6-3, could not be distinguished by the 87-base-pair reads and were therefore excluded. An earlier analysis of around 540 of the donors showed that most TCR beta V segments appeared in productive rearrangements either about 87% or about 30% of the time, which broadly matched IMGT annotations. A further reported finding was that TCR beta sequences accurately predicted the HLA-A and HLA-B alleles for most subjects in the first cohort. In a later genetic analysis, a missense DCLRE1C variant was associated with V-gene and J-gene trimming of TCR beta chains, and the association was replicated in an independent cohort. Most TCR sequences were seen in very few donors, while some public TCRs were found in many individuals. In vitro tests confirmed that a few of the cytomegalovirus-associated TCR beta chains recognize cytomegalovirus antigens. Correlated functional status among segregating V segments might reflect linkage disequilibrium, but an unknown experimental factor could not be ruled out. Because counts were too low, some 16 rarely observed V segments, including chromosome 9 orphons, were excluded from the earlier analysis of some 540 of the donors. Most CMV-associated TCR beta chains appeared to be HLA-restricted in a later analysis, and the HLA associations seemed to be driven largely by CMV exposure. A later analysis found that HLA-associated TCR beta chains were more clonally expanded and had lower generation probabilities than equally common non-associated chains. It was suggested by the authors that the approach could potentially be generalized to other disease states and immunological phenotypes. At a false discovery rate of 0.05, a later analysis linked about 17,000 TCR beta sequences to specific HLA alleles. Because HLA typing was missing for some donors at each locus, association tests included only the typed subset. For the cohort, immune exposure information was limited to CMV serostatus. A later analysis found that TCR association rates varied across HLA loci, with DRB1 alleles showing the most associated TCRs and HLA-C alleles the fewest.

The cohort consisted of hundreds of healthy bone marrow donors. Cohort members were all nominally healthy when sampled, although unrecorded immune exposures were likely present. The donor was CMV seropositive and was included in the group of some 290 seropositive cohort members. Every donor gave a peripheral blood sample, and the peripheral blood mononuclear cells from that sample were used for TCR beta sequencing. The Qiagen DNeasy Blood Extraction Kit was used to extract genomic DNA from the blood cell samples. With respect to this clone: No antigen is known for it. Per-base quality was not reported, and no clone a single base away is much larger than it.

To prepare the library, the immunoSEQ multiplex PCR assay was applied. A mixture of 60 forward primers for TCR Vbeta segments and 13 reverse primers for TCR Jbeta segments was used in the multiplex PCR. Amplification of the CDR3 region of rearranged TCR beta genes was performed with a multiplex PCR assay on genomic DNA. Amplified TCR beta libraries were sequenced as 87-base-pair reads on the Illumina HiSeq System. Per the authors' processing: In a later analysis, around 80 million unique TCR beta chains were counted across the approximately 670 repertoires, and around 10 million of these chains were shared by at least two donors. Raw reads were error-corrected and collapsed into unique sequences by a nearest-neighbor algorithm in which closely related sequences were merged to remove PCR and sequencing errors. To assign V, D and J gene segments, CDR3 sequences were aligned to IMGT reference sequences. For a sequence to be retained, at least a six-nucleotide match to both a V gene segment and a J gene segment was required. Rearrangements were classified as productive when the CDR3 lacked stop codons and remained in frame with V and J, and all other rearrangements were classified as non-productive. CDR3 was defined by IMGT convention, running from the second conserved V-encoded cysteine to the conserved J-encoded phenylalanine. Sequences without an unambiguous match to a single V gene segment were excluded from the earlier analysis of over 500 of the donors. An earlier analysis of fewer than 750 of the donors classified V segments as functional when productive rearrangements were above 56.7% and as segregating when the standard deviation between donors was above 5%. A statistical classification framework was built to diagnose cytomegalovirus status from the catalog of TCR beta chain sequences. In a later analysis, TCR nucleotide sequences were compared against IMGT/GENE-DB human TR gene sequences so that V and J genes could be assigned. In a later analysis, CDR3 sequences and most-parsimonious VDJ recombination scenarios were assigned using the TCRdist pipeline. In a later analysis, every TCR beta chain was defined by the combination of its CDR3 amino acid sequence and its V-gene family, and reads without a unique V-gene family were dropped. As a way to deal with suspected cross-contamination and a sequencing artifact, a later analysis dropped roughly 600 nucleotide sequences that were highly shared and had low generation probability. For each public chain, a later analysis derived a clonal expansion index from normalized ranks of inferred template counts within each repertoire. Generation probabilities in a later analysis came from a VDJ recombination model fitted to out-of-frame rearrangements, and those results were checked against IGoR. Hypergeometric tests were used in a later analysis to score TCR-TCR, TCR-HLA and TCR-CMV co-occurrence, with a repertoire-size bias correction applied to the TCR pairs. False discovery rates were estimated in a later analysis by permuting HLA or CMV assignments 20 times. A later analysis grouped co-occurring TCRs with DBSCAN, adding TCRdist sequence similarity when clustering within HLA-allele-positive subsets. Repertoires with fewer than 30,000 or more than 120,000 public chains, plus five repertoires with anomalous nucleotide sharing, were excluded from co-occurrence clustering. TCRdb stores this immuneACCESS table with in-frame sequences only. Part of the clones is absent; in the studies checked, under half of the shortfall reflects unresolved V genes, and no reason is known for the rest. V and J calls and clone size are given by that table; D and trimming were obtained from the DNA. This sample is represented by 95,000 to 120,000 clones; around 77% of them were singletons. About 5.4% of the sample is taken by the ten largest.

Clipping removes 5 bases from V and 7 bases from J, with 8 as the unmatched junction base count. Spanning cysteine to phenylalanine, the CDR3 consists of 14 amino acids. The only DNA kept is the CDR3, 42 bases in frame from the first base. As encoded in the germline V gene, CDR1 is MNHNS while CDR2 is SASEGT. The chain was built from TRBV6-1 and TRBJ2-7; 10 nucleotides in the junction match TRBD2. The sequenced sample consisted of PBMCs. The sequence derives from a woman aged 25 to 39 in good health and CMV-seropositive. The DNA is TGTGCCAGCAGTATCTCTAGCGGGGGCTTGGAGCAGTACTTC. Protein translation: CASSISSGGLEQYF.